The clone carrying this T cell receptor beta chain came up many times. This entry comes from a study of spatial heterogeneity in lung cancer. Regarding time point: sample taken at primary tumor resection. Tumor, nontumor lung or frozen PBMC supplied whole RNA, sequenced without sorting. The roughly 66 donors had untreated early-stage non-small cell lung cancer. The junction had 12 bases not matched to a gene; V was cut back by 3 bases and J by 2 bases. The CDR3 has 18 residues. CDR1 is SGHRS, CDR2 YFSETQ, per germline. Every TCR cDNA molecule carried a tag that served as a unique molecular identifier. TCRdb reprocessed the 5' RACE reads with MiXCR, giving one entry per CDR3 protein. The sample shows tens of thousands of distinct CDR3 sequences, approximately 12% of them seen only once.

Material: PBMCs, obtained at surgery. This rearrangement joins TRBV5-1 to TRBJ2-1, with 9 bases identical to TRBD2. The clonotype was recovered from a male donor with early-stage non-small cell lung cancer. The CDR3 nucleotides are TGCGCCAGCAGCTCCCGAACCGGTAGCGGGGGAGCCTACAATGAGCAGTTCTTC. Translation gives CASSSRTGSGGAYNEQFF.